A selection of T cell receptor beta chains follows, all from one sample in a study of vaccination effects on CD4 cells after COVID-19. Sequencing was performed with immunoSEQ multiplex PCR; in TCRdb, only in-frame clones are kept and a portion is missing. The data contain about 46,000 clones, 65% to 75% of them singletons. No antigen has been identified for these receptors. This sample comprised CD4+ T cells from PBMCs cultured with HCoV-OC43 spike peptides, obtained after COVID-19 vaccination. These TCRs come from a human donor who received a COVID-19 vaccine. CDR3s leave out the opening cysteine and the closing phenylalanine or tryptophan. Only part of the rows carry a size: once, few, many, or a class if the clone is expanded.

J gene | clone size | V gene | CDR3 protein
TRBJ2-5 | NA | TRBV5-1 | ASEGSQETQY
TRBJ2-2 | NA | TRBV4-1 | ASSPYHRQGALGTGELF
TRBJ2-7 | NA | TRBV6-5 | ASSYSNERGSYEQY
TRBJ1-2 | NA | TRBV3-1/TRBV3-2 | ASSLSQDLQGDYGYT
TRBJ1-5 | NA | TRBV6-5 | ASRKTFGQPQH
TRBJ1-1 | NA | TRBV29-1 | SVVIYTEAF
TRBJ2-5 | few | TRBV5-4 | ASSEIKRETQY
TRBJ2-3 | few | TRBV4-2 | ASGGPSTDTQY
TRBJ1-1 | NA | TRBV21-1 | ARVGVEDTEAF
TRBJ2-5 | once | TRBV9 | ASSVGAGGGSETQY
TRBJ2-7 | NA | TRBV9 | ASSVNSGTAYEQY
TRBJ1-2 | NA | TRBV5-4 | ASSLQGADGYT
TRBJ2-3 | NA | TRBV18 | ASSPVAGKPSTDTQY
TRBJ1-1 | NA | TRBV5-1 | ASSLGGSALAF
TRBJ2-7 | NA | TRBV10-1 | ASSESGGLSYEQY
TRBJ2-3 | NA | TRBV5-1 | ASSWRQERGKQGDTQY
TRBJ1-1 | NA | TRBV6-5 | ASRFGQGMRAF
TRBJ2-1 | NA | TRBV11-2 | ASSSLGSGGNNEQF
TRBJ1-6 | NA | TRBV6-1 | ASSEDERSPLH
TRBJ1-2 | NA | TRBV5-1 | ASSFSADRNGYT
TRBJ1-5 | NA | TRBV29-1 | SVEDRDSNQPQH
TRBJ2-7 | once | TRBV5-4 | ASSLADTYEQY
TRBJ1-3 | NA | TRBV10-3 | AMTGGPGNTIY
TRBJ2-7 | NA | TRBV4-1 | ASSQEGHPSYEQY
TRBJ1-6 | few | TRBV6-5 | ASRTSGTGGSPLH
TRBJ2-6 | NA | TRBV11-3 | ASSRTGSSGANVLT
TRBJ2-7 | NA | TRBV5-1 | ASSTGTSGSFYEQY
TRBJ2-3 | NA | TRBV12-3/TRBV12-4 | ASIAGGTDTQY
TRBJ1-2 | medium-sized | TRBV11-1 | ASSLAGDSYGYT
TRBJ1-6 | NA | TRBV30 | AWSGTVSPLH
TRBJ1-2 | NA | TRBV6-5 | ASSYERGPSYGYT
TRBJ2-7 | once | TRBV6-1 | ASSEWREEHEQY
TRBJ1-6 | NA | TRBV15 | ATSRDSLGQGNSPLH
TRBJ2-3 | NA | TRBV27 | ASSLYGTGSSTDTQY
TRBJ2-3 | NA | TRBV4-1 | ASSQGGGKMTTDTQY
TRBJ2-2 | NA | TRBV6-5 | ASRTSGANTGELF
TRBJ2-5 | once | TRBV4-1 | ASSQDRVGQETQY
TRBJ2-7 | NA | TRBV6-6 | ASRYSTALFSYEQY
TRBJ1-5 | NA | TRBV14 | ASSQKKGERPSNQPQH
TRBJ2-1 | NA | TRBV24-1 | ATHRGPSYNEQF
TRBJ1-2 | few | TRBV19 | ASREWDYGYT
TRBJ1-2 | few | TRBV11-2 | ASSFIGNGYT
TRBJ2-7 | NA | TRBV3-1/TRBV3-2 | ASSPTLAGGPRGEQY
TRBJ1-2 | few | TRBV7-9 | ASRGRDRQKGYT